The 27 T cell receptor beta chains below all came from one sample that was sequenced in a study of CD8+ T cells in alopecia areata. As to treatment: oral pan-JAK inhibitor, 5-10 mg twice daily. After isolation, RNA underwent reverse transcription to generate cDNA as the sequencing template. Libraries were prepared by immunoSEQ multiplex PCR; TCRdb keeps only in-frame clonotypes and omits some of them. The data hold 150,000 to 200,000 clones, with 50% to 65% observed a single time. The sample consisted of CD8+ T cells sorted from blood, taken at week 24, from a patient treated with tofacitinib. Source of these receptors: a human donor with alopecia areata.

The gene calls are TRBV29-1 and TRBJ1-2; D is unresolved. The CDR3 extends over 12 amino acids. The germline V gene has CDR1 SQVTM and CDR2 ANQGSEA. V dropped 2 bases and J dropped 3 bases, with 7 bases sitting between them. CDR3 DNA: TGCAGCGTTGAACATTGGGACTATGGCTACACCTTC. It is translated as CSVEHWDYGYTF.

V usage is TRBV11-2 and J usage is TRBJ2-1; D perhaps matches TRBD1 (5 bases). Germline CDR1 reads SGHAT; CDR2 reads FQNNGV. This CDR3 has 13 residues. Trimming removed 5 bases from V and 7 bases from J, with 12 bases in between. This CDR3 reads CASSERQSNEQFF. The CDR3 DNA follows: TGTGCCAGCAGCGAGAGACAGTCGAATGAGCAGTTCTTC.

Only a few counts were recorded for this clone. This rearrangement joins TRBV29-1 to TRBJ2-7; 7 bases fit TRBD1. This CDR3 spans 12 amino acids. CDR1 is SQVTM, CDR2 ANQGSEA, per germline. V gave up 4 bases and J gave up 10 bases; unmatched junction bases: 10. The CDR3 protein is CSVVTGSSEQYF. Written as DNA, the CDR3 is TGCAGCGTTGTGACAGGGAGCTCTGAACAGTACTTC.

This clone was counted between two and nine times. J is TRBJ1-1 and V is TRBV25-1; possible D gene TRBD1, 6 bases. CDR1 and CDR2 (germline): MGHDK, SYGVNS. The CDR3 sequence is 13 residues long. Between the trimmed V and J ends, which lost 4 bases and 0 bases, there was a span of 6 bases. CDR3 loop: CASSAGVNTEAFF. CDR3 nucleotide sequence: TGTGCCAGCAGTGCAGGGGTGAACACTGAAGCTTTCTTT.

CDR3 bases: TGCAGCGTTGAAGATGTAGAGGGAAGCGCCGGGGAGCTGTTTTTT. Amino acid sequence: CSVEDVEGSAGELFF. The chain couples TRBV29-1 to TRBJ2-2; D perhaps matches TRBD2 (5 bases). The V gene's germline CDR1 is SQVTM and CDR2 ANQGSEA. The CDR3 spans 15 residues. The V end lost 0 bases, the J end lost 6 bases, and 14 bases lay between the germline ends.

The V and J genes are TRBV5-6 and TRBJ2-5; 12 nucleotides match TRBD1. Germline V CDR1 and CDR2: SGHDT, YYEEEE. Trimming cost V 4 bases and J 3 bases; bases outside gene matches: 7. This CDR3 region has 16 residues. The CDR3 here is CASSGGTGGTKETQYF. The CDR3 region has the DNA TGTGCCAGCAGCGGAGGGACAGGGGGCACCAAAGAGACCCAGTACTTC. Looking up the rest from reference TRBV5-6 and TRBJ2-5 gives the full variable domain: DAGVTQSPTHLIKTRGQQVTLRCSPKSGHDTVSWYQQALGQGPQFIFQYYEEEERQRGNFPDRFSGHQFPNYSSELNVNALLLGDSALYLCASSGGTGGTKETQYFGPGTRLLVL.

This rearrangement joins TRBV6-1 to TRBJ1-5; D possibly corresponds to TRBD1 (5 bases). The germline V and J ends were trimmed by 2 bases and 3 bases, with 8 bases remaining between them. This CDR3 spans 14 amino acids. Germline CDR1 and CDR2: MNHNS and SASEGT. The DNA of the CDR3 is TGTGCCAGCAGTGAACAGGGAGTCAATCAGCCCCAGCATTTT. Translation gives CASSEQGVNQPQHF.

J is TRBJ1-4 and V is TRBV4-3; D unclear. CDR3 length: 13 residues. Germline V gene lookup returns CDR1 LGHNA and CDR2 YSLEER. Between the trimmed V and J ends, which lost 2 bases and 6 bases, there was a span of 7 bases. The CDR3 DNA sequence: TGCGCCAGCAGCCAACCCGGACATGAAAAACTGTTTTTT. It specifies CASSQPGHEKLFF.

This clone came up a few times. The rearrangement links TRBV4-3 to TRBJ1-6, with TRBD1 matching 8 bases. J was trimmed by 6 bases and V by 0 bases; bases with no gene match: 1. This CDR3 is 15 amino acids long. Germline values: CDR1 LGHNA, CDR2 YSLEER. CDR3 protein: CASSQDRGPNSPLHF. The CDR3 DNA is TGCGCCAGCAGCCAAGACAGGGGGCCTAATTCACCCCTCCACTTT.

V usage is TRBV5-1 and J usage is TRBJ2-1, with TRBD1 matching over 7 bases. J gave up 4 bases and V 3 bases, and 7 bases lay outside the gene matches. CDR1 is SGHRS and CDR2 is YFSETQ in the germline V gene. There are 15 residues in the CDR3. The CDR3 nucleotides read TGCGCCAGCAGCTGGTACGGACAGGCATACAATGAGCAGTTCTTC. Amino acid sequence: CASSWYGQAYNEQFF. Full variable domain (rest looked up from reference TRBV5-1 and TRBJ2-1): KAGVTQTPRYLIKTRGQQVTLSCSPISGHRSVSWYQQTPGQGLQFLFEYFSETQRNKGNFPGRFSGRQFSNSRSEMNVSTLELGDSALYLCASSWYGQAYNEQFFGPGTRLTVL.

This chain links TRBV5-6 with TRBJ1-5; 8 bases are a match to TRBD1. V trimming: 4 bases; J trimming: 3 bases; junction bases outside the gene matches: 9. The CDR3 runs 16 residues. Germline V gives CDR1 SGHDT, CDR2 YYEEEE. The CDR3 nucleotides read TGTGCCAGCAGCCTGTACCGACAGGGGAACAATCAGCCCCAGCATTTT. This gives the protein CASSLYRQGNNQPQHF.

A remark on this clone: Mismatch with germline at one junction end may stem from a read error. The V call is TRBV7-2, the J call TRBJ1-6; weak D call: TRBD1 (5 bases). Germline V gene data show CDR1 as SGHTA and CDR2 as FQGNSA. The CDR3 is 12 residues long. CDR3 region: CASSLRGEPESF. Here the CDR3 DNA reads TGTGCCAGCAGCTTACGGGGGGAACCTGAATCGTTT. Together with reference TRBV7-2 and TRBJ1-6, the CDR3 gives the full variable domain: GAGVSQSPSNKVTEKGKDVELRCDPISGHTALYWYRQSLGQGLEFLIYFQGNSAPDKSGLPSDRFSAERTGGSVSTLTIQRTQQEDSAVYLCASSLRGEPESFGNGTRLTVT.

The genes are TRBV5-1 and TRBJ2-1, with no clear D. CDR3 length: 16 amino acids. Trimming removed 2 bases at V and 5 bases at J, with 17 bases between. Germline values: CDR1 SGHRS, CDR2 YFSETQ. For the CDR3, the DNA is TGCGCCAGCAGCTTTGGGATAGCTGGGCTCCACAATGAGCAGTTCTTC. The encoded protein is CASSFGIAGLHNEQFF.

A remark on this clone: This CDR3 is also generated by other DNA sequences in the sample. The CDR3 sequence is CSVEDLGSSYEQYF. The CDR3 DNA follows: TGCAGCGTTGAAGATCTGGGCAGCTCCTACGAGCAGTACTTC. V is TRBV29-1 and J is TRBJ2-7; D not certain. Germline V lookup: CDR1 SQVTM, CDR2 ANQGSEA. V gave up 0 bases and J gave up 0 bases, with 9 bases separating them. The CDR3 sequence is 14 residues long.

The chain couples TRBV29-1 to TRBJ1-1; 9 bases match TRBD1. Germline CDR1 reads SQVTM; CDR2 reads ANQGSEA. The V gene end was trimmed by 3 bases and the J gene end by 4 bases; junction bases not matched to a gene: 3. The CDR3 sequence is 13 residues long. The CDR3 sequence: CSVEDRGPTEAFF. Here the CDR3 DNA reads TGCAGCGTTGAGGACAGGGGTCCCACTGAAGCTTTCTTT. The complete variable domain, with remaining parts taken from reference TRBV29-1 and TRBJ1-1, reads SAVISQKPSRDICQRGTSLTIQCQVDSQVTMMFWYRQQPGQSLTLIATANQGSEATYESGFVIDKFPISRPNLTFSTLTVSNMSPEDSSIYLCSVEDRGPTEAFFGQGTRLTVV.

This clone has a handful of counts. V and J are TRBV19 and TRBJ1-1; a weak D match, TRBD1 (5 bases). The CDR3 extends over 14 amino acids. V lost 3 bases, J lost 4 bases, and 12 bases lay in between. Germline V gene data show CDR1 as LNHDA and CDR2 as SQIVND (reference sequence). DNA for the CDR3: TGTGCCAGTAGTATCCAGGGAAGGAGCACTGAAGCTTTCTTT. It encodes CASSIQGRSTEAFF.

CDR3 in DNA: TGTGCCTGTTTTGGTGTTGGGCCGGTCGGGGAGCTGTTTTTT. Amino acids: CACFGVGPVGELFF. The V call is TRBV30, the J call TRBJ2-2, with D uncertain. V lost 6 bases and J lost 7, with 18 bases in between. Germline V gives CDR1 GTSNPN, CDR2 SVGIG (reference sequence). The CDR3 loop spans 14 amino acids. Full variable domain (outside the CDR3, taken from reference TRBV30 and TRBJ2-2): SQTIHQWPATLVQPVGSPLSLECTVEGTSNPNLYWYRQAAGRGLQLLFYSVGIGQISSEVPQNLSASRPQDRQFILSSKKLLLSDSGFYLCACFGVGPVGELFFGEGSRLTVL.

This clone appeared a few times. V is TRBV6-1 and J is TRBJ1-5; tentative D call: TRBD1 (5 bases). The CDR3 is made up of 15 amino acids. Germline lookup yields CDR1 MNHNS and CDR2 SASEGT. The ends were cut back, 2 bases at V and 4 bases at J, with 12 bases in the middle. In nucleotides, the CDR3 is TGTGCCAGCAGTGAATGGGGGGGGTCTAATCAGCCCCAGCATTTT. This codes for CASSEWGGSNQPQHF.

This clone was picked up one time. The chain couples TRBV4-3 to TRBJ1-1; a possible D gene is TRBD1 (6 bases). CDR1 is LGHNA and CDR2 is YSLEER in the germline V gene. V was shortened by 4 bases and J by 5 bases, with 14 bases between the two germline ends. This CDR3 spans 14 amino acids. The CDR3 DNA is TGCGCCAGCAGCCTCGGACAGAGAGGGACTGAAGCTTTCTTT. Residues: CASSLGQRGTEAFF.

The chain has TRBV27 and TRBJ1-2; D uncertain. The CDR3 spans 16 residues. The V gene's germline CDR1 is MNHEY and CDR2 SMNVEV (reference sequence). The V end was cut by 2 bases, the J end by 4 bases, with 17 bases between. For the CDR3, the DNA is TGTGCCAGCAGTTTACCCGATACACTTCGGGCCTATGGCTACACCTTC. Translating gives CASSLPDTLRAYGYTF.

The gene calls are TRBV6-6 and TRBJ2-2; TRBD2 is a possible D gene (6 bases). With 6 bases removed from V and 2 bases from J, the gap between germline ends came to 13 bases. The germline gives CDR1 MNHNY, CDR2 SVGAGI (reference sequence). This CDR3 is 15 amino acids long. CDR3 nucleotide sequence: TGTGCCAGCAGGCTGACGGGAGACAACACCGGGGAGCTGTTTTTT. Its protein is CASRLTGDNTGELFF.

The genes are TRBV5-6 and TRBJ1-2; D remains unclear. The V end lost 1 base, the J end lost 0 bases, and 10 bases lay between the germline ends. Germline loops: CDR1 SGHDT, CDR2 YYEEEE. The CDR3 length is 15 residues. The CDR3 DNA reads as TGTGCCAGCAGCTTGCGCGAAGTAACTAACTATGGCTACACCTTC. Encoded protein: CASSLREVTNYGYTF.

V and J are TRBV10-3 and TRBJ1-1; D unclear. The CDR3 is 12 residues long. The V and J ends lost 6 bases and 1 base respectively, with 6 bases between them. Germline CDR1 reads ENHRY; CDR2 reads SYGVKD. CDR3 DNA sequence: TGTGCCATCAGGGACGGGAACACTGAAGCTTTCTTT. It encodes CAIRDGNTEAFF.

This clone was detected many times. V gene TRBV9 combines with J gene TRBJ2-3, with D perhaps TRBD2 (5 bases). Germline CDR1 and CDR2: SGDLS and YYNGEE. The CDR3 totals 14 residues. Trimming pared 4 bases from V and 4 bases from J, leaving 13 bases between. The CDR3 DNA is TGTGCCAGCAGCCTCAAATCCGGGGCAGATACGCAGTATTTT. This codes for CASSLKSGADTQYF.

The chain recombines TRBV11-2 with TRBJ1-6, with a possible D match to TRBD1 (5 bases). CDR3 length: 13 residues. CDR1 and CDR2 from the germline V gene are SGHAT and FQNNGV. V was shortened by 2 bases and J by 9 bases, with 8 bases between the two germline ends. In DNA, the CDR3 is TGTGCCAGCAGCTTAAGGGGCGGTTCACCCCTCCACTTT. Translated: CASSLRGGSPLHF.

This chain uses TRBV29-1 with TRBJ1-5; 7 bases line up with TRBD1. CDR1 and CDR2 (germline): SQVTM, ANQGSEA. This CDR3 is built from 13 residues. V was clipped by 6 bases and J by 5 bases; unmatched bases: 7. The CDR3 is CSVLTGDDQPQHF. CDR3 nucleotide sequence: TGCAGCGTCCTCACAGGGGACGATCAGCCCCAGCATTTT.

The chain has TRBV13 and TRBJ1-1; no clear D gene. The V gene lost 0 bases and the J gene lost 1 base, with 9 bases spanning the gap. Germline CDR1 reads PRHDT; CDR2 reads FYEKMQ (reference sequence). This CDR3 spans 15 amino acids. The DNA of the CDR3 is TGTGCCAGCAGCTTAGGTATAGGCGCGAACACTGAAGCTTTCTTT. This codes for CASSLGIGANTEAFF. The variable domain in full, with the rest retrieved from reference TRBV13 and TRBJ1-1, is AAGVIQSPRHLIKEKRETATLKCYPIPRHDTVYWYQQGPGQDPQFLISFYEKMQSDKGSIPDRFSAQQFSDYHSELNMSSLELGDSALYFCASSLGIGANTEAFFGQGTRLTVV.